Described below is a single T cell receptor (beta chain) sequence and its context. Its specificity is not known. The data were produced by immunoSEQ multiplex PCR, yet TCRdb's version contains in-frame clones alone and is incomplete. The repertoire holds tens of thousands of clones, more than 60% seen once, with under 2.5% in the top ten. Healthy controls were blood donor buffy coats. V lost 0 bases to trimming and J lost 0 bases, with 15 bases between them. This CDR3 spans 18 amino acids. The data were obtained in a study of STAT5B mutations in CD4+ large granular lymphocyte leukemia. Overall study results and limits: Higher CD4+ than CD8+ T-LGLL clonality might reflect small sample size. CD4-sorted patient repertoires seemed more clonal than healthy CD4+ repertoires. No patients shared main leukemic clonotypes, though approximately 26% appeared at low frequency elsewhere.

This sequence joins TRBV23-1 and TRBJ2-4, with D tentatively TRBD1 (6 bases). TRBV23-1 is an ORF, with its function uncertain. This clonotype originated in a human donor in good health. Sequencing was carried out using CD4+ T cells from blood buffy coats. In nucleotides, the CDR3 is TGCGCCAGCAGTCAATCTCGTTGGCAGGGGCTAGCCAAAAACATTCAGTACTTC. Translating it yields CASSQSRWQGLAKNIQYF.